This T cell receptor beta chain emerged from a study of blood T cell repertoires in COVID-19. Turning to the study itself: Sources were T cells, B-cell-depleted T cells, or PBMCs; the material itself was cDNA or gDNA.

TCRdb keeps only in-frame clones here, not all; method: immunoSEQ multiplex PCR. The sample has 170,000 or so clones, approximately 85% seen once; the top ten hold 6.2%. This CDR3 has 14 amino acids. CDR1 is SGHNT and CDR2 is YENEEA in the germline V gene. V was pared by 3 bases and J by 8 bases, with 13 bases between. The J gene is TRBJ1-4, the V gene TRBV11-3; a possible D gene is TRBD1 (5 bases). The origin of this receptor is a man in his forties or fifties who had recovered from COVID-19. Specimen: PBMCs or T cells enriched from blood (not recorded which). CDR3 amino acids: CASSLGREEEKLFF. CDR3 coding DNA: TGTGCCAGCAGCTTGGGACGGGAGGAGGAAAAACTGTTTTTT.